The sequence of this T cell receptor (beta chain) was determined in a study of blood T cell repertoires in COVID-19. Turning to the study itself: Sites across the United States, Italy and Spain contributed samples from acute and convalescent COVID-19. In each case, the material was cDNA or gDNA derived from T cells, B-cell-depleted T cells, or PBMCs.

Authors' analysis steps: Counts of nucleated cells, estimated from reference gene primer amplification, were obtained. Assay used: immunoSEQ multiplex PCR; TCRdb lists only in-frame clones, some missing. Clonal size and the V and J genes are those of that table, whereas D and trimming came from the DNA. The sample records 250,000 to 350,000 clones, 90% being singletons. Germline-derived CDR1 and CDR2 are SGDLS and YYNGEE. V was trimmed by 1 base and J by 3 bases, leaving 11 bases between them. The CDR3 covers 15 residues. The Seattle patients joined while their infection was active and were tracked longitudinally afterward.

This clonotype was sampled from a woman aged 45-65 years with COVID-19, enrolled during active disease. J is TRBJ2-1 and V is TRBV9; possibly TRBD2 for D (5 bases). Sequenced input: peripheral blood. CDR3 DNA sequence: TGTGCCAGCAGCGTATCCATTGAGGGCTACAATGAGCAGTTCTTC. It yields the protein CASSVSIEGYNEQFF. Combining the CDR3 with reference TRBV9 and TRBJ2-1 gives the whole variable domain DSGVTQTPKHLITATGQRVTLRCSPRSGDLSVYWYQQSLDQGLQFLIQYYNGEERAKGNILERFSAQQFPDLHSELNLSSLELGDSALYFCASSVSIEGYNEQFFGPGTRLTVL.